This record looks at one TCR beta chain sequence and its context. Antigen specificity is unknown. The sample is drawn from a study of OX40 agonist ivuxolimab in advanced cancers. Study-wide points: Also showing low normalized T-cell clonal expansion were some of the nonresponders.

Data came from immunoSEQ multiplex PCR; TCRdb stores just in-frame clones and leaves some out. This table holds tens of thousands of clones, roughly 93% found once. This CDR3 spans 15 amino acids. Germline V gives CDR1 LGHNA, CDR2 YSLEER. Trimming took 1 base from V and 5 from J, leaving 15 bases between them. Sequencing used CD4+ or CD8+ T cells sorted from blood, obtained in a trial of the OX40 agonist ivuxolimab. This rearrangement joins TRBV4-3 to TRBJ2-7; D possibly corresponds to TRBD2 (6 bases). This TCR derives from an adult with an advanced solid tumor such as melanoma, head and neck, liver or kidney cancer. In DNA form, the CDR3 reads TGCGCCAGCAGCCAAGTAGGCGGGGCTGGGAACGAGCAGTACTTC. Translation gives CASSQVGGAGNEQYF.